One sample yielded the 25 T cell receptor beta chains listed below, sequenced in a study of T cell repertoires in aging, cancer and after chemotherapy. Amplification of TCR beta used genomic DNA extracted from peripheral blood. TRB rearrangements spanning V, D and J were amplified using mixed TRB-A/B primers. TCRdb reanalysed the multiplex PCR reads using MiXCR and keeps one entry per CDR3 protein. The sample contains roughly 6,000 distinct CDR3 sequences, roughly a fifth of which appear only once. Material: blood. Source of these receptors: a human donor with a blood cancer.

This clonotype is categorized as medium-sized. J is TRBJ2-2 and V is TRBV5-4, with 8 nucleotides matching TRBD1. V lost 4 bases and J lost 4; bases outside the gene matches: 6. The CDR3 is 15 residues long. Germline loops: CDR1 SGHNT, CDR2 YYREEE (reference sequence). The CDR3 protein is CASSQGQGRTGELFF. The CDR3 bases are TGTGCCAGCAGCCAAGGACAGGGACGCACCGGGGAGCTGTTTTTT. Looking up the rest from reference TRBV5-4 and TRBJ2-2 gives the full variable domain: ETGVTQSPTHLIKTRGQQVTLRCSSQSGHNTVSWYQQALGQGPQFIFQYYREEENGRGNFPPRFSGLQFPNYSSELNVNALELDDSALYLCASSQGQGRTGELFFGEGSRLTVL.

The rearrangement uses TRBV12-3 or TRBV12-4 and TRBJ2-7; TRBD1 might be the D (6 bases). Trimming left V 2 bases short and J 3 bases short, with 8 bases between. CDR3 length: 13 residues. The CDR3 sequence: CASSLQGFYEQYF. The CDR3 DNA reads TGTGCCAGCAGTTTACAGGGGTTCTACGAGCAGTACTTC.

This clonotype is categorized as medium-sized. This chain joins TRBV5-1 and TRBJ2-5; D not resolved. The germline gives CDR1 SGHRS, CDR2 YFSETQ. The V gene lost 3 bases and the J gene lost 1 base, with 4 bases spanning the gap. The CDR3 sequence is 12 residues long. The CDR3 bases are TGCGCCAGCAGCTCACCCCAAGAGACCCAGTACTTC. Its protein product is CASSSPQETQYF.

This chain uses TRBV5-1 with TRBJ2-5; 7 bases line up with TRBD1. Germline CDR1 and CDR2: SGHRS and YFSETQ. Trimming at V came to 0 bases and at J to 3 bases, leaving 2 bases not matched to a gene. The CDR3 runs to 14 residues. The CDR3: CASSLETGEETQYF. In DNA form, the CDR3 reads TGCGCCAGCAGCTTGGAAACAGGGGAAGAGACCCAGTACTTC.

By proportion, this clonotype is medium-sized. The J gene is TRBJ1-1, the V gene TRBV19; no definite D call. This CDR3 spans 13 amino acids. V gave up 7 bases and J gave up 0 bases, with 9 bases separating them. Looked up from germline, CDR1 is LNHDA and CDR2 is SQIVND (reference sequence). The chain's CDR3 is CASKWAVNTEAFF. Here the CDR3 DNA reads TGTGCCAGTAAGTGGGCGGTGAACACTGAAGCTTTCTTT.

The genes are TRBV7-8 and TRBJ1-4, with 9 bases that match TRBD1. The junction had 2 bases not matched to a gene; V was cut back by 3 bases and J by 6 bases. The CDR3 covers 14 residues. The V gene's germline CDR1 is SGHVS and CDR2 FQNEAQ. For the CDR3, the DNA is TGTGCCAGCAGCTTCGGGACAGGGTATGAAAAACTGTTTTTT. It specifies CASSFGTGYEKLFF.

The chain couples TRBV7-9 to TRBJ1-6; D is uncertain. The V end was cut by 4 bases, the J end by 0 bases, with 13 bases between. This CDR3 has 17 residues. Looked up from germline, CDR1 is SEHNR and CDR2 is FQNEAQ (reference sequence). CDR3 amino acids: CASSSRRRSSYNSPLHF. The CDR3 bases are TGTGCCAGCAGCTCCAGACGGAGGAGCTCCTATAATTCACCCCTCCACTTT.

This clonotype came up a few times. The chain uses TRBV28 and TRBJ1-3, with 10 bases aligning to TRBD1. The CDR3 contains 15 residues. Per the germline V gene, CDR1 is MDHEN and CDR2 is SYDVKM. The V and J ends lost 5 bases and 3 bases, in that order; junction bases with no gene match: 4. The CDR3 coding sequence is TGTGCCAGCAGTCCGACAGGGGGCAATGGAAACACCATATATTTT. It specifies CASSPTGGNGNTIYF. The entire variable domain, with the rest obtained from reference TRBV28 and TRBJ1-3, is as follows: DVKVTQSSRYLVKRTGEKVFLECVQDMDHENMFWYRQDPGLGLRLIYFSYDVKMKEKGDIPEGYSVSREKKERFSLILESASTNQTSMYLCASSPTGGNGNTIYFGEGSWLTVV.

Comments on this clonotype: This may be a read error: a much more frequent sequence differs by one nucleotide. This rearrangement joins TRBV15 to TRBJ1-3; D not certain. Germline V gene data show CDR1 as LNHNV and CDR2 as YYDKDF (reference sequence). The CDR3 loop spans 15 amino acids. CDR3 region: CASSQLGTTGNTIYF. The CDR3 DNA follows: TGTGCCTCCAGCCAACTAGGTACTACTGGAAACACCATATATTTT.

This clonotype has more than one count but fewer than ten. CDR3 residues: CASSLVSGRANEQFF. CDR3 nucleotide sequence: TGTGCCAGCAGCTTAGTTAGCGGGAGGGCCAATGAGCAGTTCTTC. The V call is TRBV7-6, the J call TRBJ2-1; 11 bases are shared with TRBD2. CDR1 is SGHVS and CDR2 is FNYEAQ in the germline V gene. This CDR3 spans 15 amino acids. Trimming cost V 1 base and J 6 bases; bases outside gene matches: 2.

This clonotype was recorded a few times. The V and J genes are TRBV20-1 and TRBJ1-4; D unresolved. Between the trimmed V and J ends, which lost 3 bases and 5 bases, there was a span of 13 bases. This CDR3 is built from 14 residues. Looked up from germline, CDR1 is DFQATT and CDR2 is SNEGSKA (reference sequence). The chain's CDR3 is CSASLEFPNEKLFF. The CDR3, as DNA: TGCAGTGCTAGTCTCGAGTTCCCAAATGAAAAACTGTTTTTT.

In its sample, this clonotype is medium-sized. The chain joins TRBV18 to TRBJ2-1; 12 bases match TRBD2. Unmatched junction bases numbered 6, after V lost 3 bases and J lost 6 bases. The CDR3 is 16 amino acids. Germline CDR1 is KGHSH and CDR2 is LQKENI. The CDR3 DNA follows: TGTGCCAGCTCACCGGGAGGGACTAGCGGGCGCAATGAGCAGTTCTTC. Residues: CASSPGGTSGRNEQFF.

Turning to this clonotype: The CDR3 carries no conserved terminal phenylalanine or tryptophan, so it likely arises from a read error. The DNA is omitted, as the CDR3 cannot be located on it reliably, and the CDR3 follows TCRdb's listing. This chain links TRBV7-9 with TRBJ2-6; the D call of TRBD2 is as the table states it, not checked on the DNA. CDR1 and CDR2 from the germline V gene are SEHNR and FQNEAQ (reference sequence). The CDR3 extends over 8 residues, inclusive of both ends. The chain's CDR3 is CASSPGLA.

The V call is TRBV27, the J call TRBJ1-2, with 9 bases aligning to TRBD1. This CDR3 contains 16 residues. The V gene's germline CDR1 is MNHEY and CDR2 SMNVEV (reference sequence). V was pared by 5 bases and J by 4 bases, with 11 bases of the junction left unmatched. CDR3 nucleotides: TGTGCCAGCAGTCCCCCCCGGAGGACAGGGGTCTATGGCTACACCTTC. This codes for CASSPPRRTGVYGYTF.

This clonotype was seen only a few times. CDR3 sequence (DNA): TGTGCCAGCAGCTTGGTTCCCCAACACAGGGGGCCTGGAAACACCATATATTTT. It codes for CASSLVPQHRGPGNTIYF. This chain joins TRBV7-9 and TRBJ1-3; 9 bases are shared with TRBD1. After removal of 3 bases from V and 2 bases from J, the junction contained 11 bases not matched to a gene. Germline V gene sequence: CDR1 SEHNR, CDR2 FQNEAQ (reference sequence). The CDR3 runs to 18 residues.

This clonotype qualifies as medium-sized. The chain joins TRBV19 to TRBJ2-7; D could derive from TRBD1 or TRBD2 (5 bases each). V lost 5 bases to trimming and J lost 4 bases, with 18 bases between them. The CDR3 has 15 amino acids. Per germline, CDR1 LNHDA and CDR2 SQIVND (reference sequence). CDR3 region: CASSLVEGLVYEQYF. In nucleotides, the CDR3 is TGTGCCAGTAGTCTGGTCGAGGGGCTTGTGTACGAGCAGTACTTC.

This clonotype was seen only a few times. The chain couples TRBV7-3 to TRBJ2-3; D unclear. There are 13 residues in the CDR3. Deletions cut 3 bases from V and 0 bases from J, with 4 bases between. From germline, CDR1 is SGHTA and CDR2 FQGTGA. The CDR3 protein is CASSFSSTDTQYF. The CDR3 DNA is TGTGCCAGCAGCTTCTCTAGCACAGATACGCAGTATTTT. Based on the CDR3 plus reference TRBV7-3 and TRBJ2-3, the full variable domain is GAGVSQTPSNKVTEKGKYVELRCDPISGHTALYWYRQSLGQGPEFLIYFQGTGAADDSGLPNDRFFAVRPEGSVSTLKIQRTERGDSAVYLCASSFSSTDTQYFGPGTRLTVL.

In its sample, this clonotype is medium-sized (0.01 to 0.1%). The chain carries TRBV5-5 and TRBJ1-4; 9 positions agree with TRBD1. Germline V gives CDR1 SGHKS, CDR2 YYEKEE (reference sequence). This CDR3 is built from 18 residues. V was pared by 4 bases and J by 3 bases, with 13 bases of the junction left unmatched. DNA of the CDR3: TGTGCCAGCAGCCTAACAGGGGGCGCGGGGTCTTCTAATGAAAAACTGTTTTTT. This sequence encodes CASSLTGGAGSSNEKLFF.

With regard to this clonotype: The junction departs from germline at one end; a sequencing error may be responsible. The chain links TRBV7-9 to TRBJ1-3; D gene unclear. Germline V lookup: CDR1 SEHNR, CDR2 FQNEAQ (reference sequence). This CDR3 region has 15 residues. Written as DNA, the CDR3 is TGTGCCAGAAGCTTAGTTGGGGTGTGGGGAAACACCATATATTTT. It specifies CARSLVGVWGNTIYF.

This clonotype was seen more than once but under ten times. The chain has TRBV5-1 and TRBJ1-6; 7 bases match TRBD1. Germline V lookup: CDR1 SGHRS, CDR2 YFSETQ. This CDR3 spans 14 amino acids. The J segment lost 7 bases and the V segment lost 4 bases, leaving 5 bases of the junction unmatched. The CDR3 loop is CASSEQGWNSPLHF. The CDR3 DNA reads TGCGCCAGCAGCGAACAGGGGTGGAATTCACCCCTCCACTTT.

By sample share, this clonotype is medium-sized. V is TRBV27 and J is TRBJ2-7, with a possible D match to TRBD2 (7 bases). The V end was cut by 5 bases, the J end by 2 bases, with 19 bases between. CDR3 length equals 16 residues. CDR1 is MNHEY, CDR2 SMNVEV, per germline (reference sequence). CDR3 sequence reads: CASSPSSGEGTYEQYF. The CDR3 DNA reads as TGTGCCAGCAGTCCCAGTTCAGGGGAGGGGACCTACGAGCAGTACTTC.

J is TRBJ2-2 and V is TRBV7-2, with TRBD2 matching over 11 bases. Losses at the gene ends were 1 base for V and 4 bases for J; bases not matched to a gene: 2. The CDR3 covers 16 residues. The germline V gene has CDR1 SGHTA and CDR2 FQGNSA. The CDR3 DNA reads TGTGCCAGCAGCTTAGAAGGGACTAGCGGCACCGGGGAGCTGTTTTTT. Amino acid sequence: CASSLEGTSGTGELFF.

The chain carries TRBV20-1 and TRBJ2-7; D possibly corresponds to TRBD1 (6 bases). Per germline, CDR1 DFQATT and CDR2 SNEGSKA (reference sequence). With 7 bases removed from V and 3 bases from J, the gap between germline ends came to 16 bases. CDR3 length: 13 amino acids. CDR3 coding DNA: TGCAGTGGTCTCGGGACACCGAACTACGAGCAGTACTTC. This translates into CSGLGTPNYEQYF.

This clonotype was seen only a few times. This chain uses TRBV6-2 or TRBV6-3 with TRBJ2-2; TRBD2 might be the D (6 bases). CDR1 is MNHEY, CDR2 SVGEGT, per germline. V was shortened by 2 bases and J by 1 base, with 17 bases between the two germline ends. The CDR3 is made up of 18 amino acids. DNA for the CDR3: TGTGCCAGCAGTTACGCAGGGTGGAGCGGGCGGAACACCGGGGAGCTGTTTTTT. Translated, it gives CASSYAGWSGRNTGELFF.

This chain links TRBV28 with TRBJ1-2, with D maybe TRBD1 (6 bases). Germline V gives CDR1 MDHEN, CDR2 SYDVKM. V lost 5 bases and J lost 7, with 14 bases in between. There are 13 residues in the CDR3. DNA for the CDR3: TGTGCCAGCAGTGGCAACAGGGAACGTGGCTACACCTTC. Amino acid sequence: CASSGNRERGYTF.